These T cell receptor beta chains were read from a single sample in a study of early T cells in non-severe SARS-CoV-2 infection. TCRdb analysed the 5' RACE reads with MiXCR anew, one entry per CDR3 protein. The data hold 30,000 to 45,000 distinct CDR3 sequences, with about 9.3% observed a single time. Sequenced sample: whole blood. Every receptor here comes from an adult who was a healthcare worker with PCR-confirmed SARS-CoV-2 infection or an uninfected control (not recorded which). Both conserved end residues are part of each CDR3. A D gene is named only where the DNA matches it firmly. Only part of the rows carry a size: once, few, many, or a class if the clone is expanded.

size	V	J	D	CDR3	DNA
few	TRBV6-5	TRBJ1-2	TRBD1	CASSYSNRRGQGYGYTF	TGTGCCAGCAGTTACTCGAATCGTAGGGGGCAGGGCTATGGCTACACCTTC
many	TRBV19	TRBJ1-5	-	CASSIAHLSNQPQHF	TGTGCCAGTAGTATTGCACACCTGAGCAATCAGCCCCAGCATTTT
-	TRBV28	TRBJ1-2	-	CASSHGQTLMNYGYTF	TGTGCCAGCAGCCACGGACAGACACTAATGAACTATGGCTACACCTTC
many	TRBV9	TRBJ2-3	-	CASSVEGGTVTDTQYF	TGTGCCAGCAGCGTAGAGGGGGGGACAGTCACAGATACGCAGTATTTT
many	TRBV7-9	TRBJ2-7	TRBD1	CASSPRTGFYEQYF	TGTGCCAGCAGCCCGCGGACAGGGTTTTACGAGCAGTACTTC
many	TRBV4-2	TRBJ1-4	-	CASSQVGRARNEKLFF	TGTGCCAGCAGCCAAGTGGGCCGGGCCCGAAATGAAAAACTGTTTTTT
many	TRBV6-2/TRBV6-3	TRBJ1-5	-	CASTPFKGKRDQPQHF	TGTGCCAGCACCCCTTTTAAGGGAAAAAGGGATCAGCCCCAGCATTTT
many	TRBV20-1	TRBJ2-7	-	CSARALVYEQYF	TGCAGTGCTAGAGCCCTAGTCTACGAGCAGTACTTC
many	TRBV19	TRBJ2-1	TRBD2	CASSGPSGGYYNEQFF	TGTGCCAGTAGTGGCCCTAGCGGGGGCTACTACAATGAGCAGTTCTTC
many	TRBV11-2	TRBJ1-2	TRBD1	CASSPIYNRGPNYGYTF	TGTGCCAGCAGCCCCATCTATAACAGGGGGCCGAACTATGGCTACACCTTC
many	TRBV20-1	TRBJ1-6	-	CSAREGQGFNSPLHF	TGCAGTGCTAGAGAGGGGCAGGGGTTTAATTCACCCCTCCACTTT
many	TRBV7-2	TRBJ1-1	TRBD1	CASSLALEGARAFF	TGTGCCAGCAGCTTAGCGCTAGAGGGGGCGCGGGCTTTCTTT
many	TRBV27	TRBJ1-6	-	CASSLGDYNSPLHF	TGTGCCAGCAGTTTGGGGGACTATAATTCACCCCTCCACTTT
many	TRBV5-5	TRBJ1-5	-	CASSYQGSPNQPQHF	TGTGCCAGCAGCTATCAGGGGTCCCCGAATCAGCCCCAGCATTTT
few	TRBV29-1	TRBJ2-1	TRBD1	CSAGDRQGIRFF	TGCAGCGCCGGGGACCGACAGGGAATAAGGTTCTTC
many	TRBV7-8	TRBJ1-1	-	CASSNRPDTEAFF	TGTGCCAGCAGCAACAGACCGGACACTGAAGCTTTCTTT
few	TRBV20-1	TRBJ2-3	-	CSASHTDTQYF	TGCAGTGCTTCACATACAGATACGCAGTATTTT
-	TRBV12-3/TRBV12-4	TRBJ2-3	-	CASSLDSVSPDTQYF	TGTGCCAGCAGTTTAGATTCAGTATCCCCAGATACGCAGTATTTT
many	TRBV5-1	TRBJ2-5	-	CASSKGLQETQYF	TGCGCCAGCAGCAAGGGGCTCCAAGAGACCCAGTACTTC
-	TRBV7-2	TRBJ2-5	-	CASSLAYQETQYF	TGTGCCAGCAGCTTAGCGTACCAAGAGACCCAGTACTTC
-	TRBV6-2/TRBV6-3	TRBJ2-3	TRBD2	CASSPSGGTTDTQYF	TGTGCCAGCAGTCCTAGCGGGGGGACCACAGATACGCAGTATTTT
few	TRBV7-6	TRBJ2-6	-	CASSLGVSGANVLTF	TGTGCCAGCAGCTTAGGAGTTTCTGGGGCCAACGTCCTGACTTTC
many	TRBV6-6	TRBJ1-1	-	CAEANGMNTEAFF	TGTGCCGAGGCTAATGGGATGAACACTGAAGCTTTCTTT
many	TRBV5-6	TRBJ1-4	-	CASSFVEKLFF	TGTGCCAGCAGCTTCGTTGAAAAACTGTTTTTT
many	TRBV29-1	TRBJ1-1	-	CSVVWGANTEAFF	TGCAGCGTTGTATGGGGGGCGAATACTGAAGCTTTCTTT
many	TRBV12-3/TRBV12-4	TRBJ1-1	-	CASSWTVGEAFF	TGTGCCAGCAGTTGGACGGTGGGGGAAGCTTTCTTT
many	TRBV7-9	TRBJ1-3	TRBD1	CASSLRLDRGRNLSSGNTIYF	TGTGCCAGCAGCTTAAGGTTGGACAGGGGGCGAAACCTGAGCTCTGGAAACACCATATATTTT
many	TRBV12-5	TRBJ1-1	TRBD1	CASRQGTEAFF	TGTGCTAGCAGACAGGGTACTGAAGCTTTCTTT
many	TRBV29-1	TRBJ2-5	TRBD1	CSVEGLRQGAQETQYF	TGCAGCGTTGAGGGGCTTAGACAGGGGGCCCAAGAGACCCAGTACTTC
many	TRBV19	TRBJ1-5	TRBD1	CASSIGQGARQPQHF	TGTGCCAGTAGTATCGGTCAGGGGGCACGGCAGCCCCAGCATTTT
many	TRBV20-1	TRBJ2-1	TRBD2	CSARDPRSGENNEQFF	TGCAGTGCTAGAGACCCGAGGAGCGGGGAAAACAATGAGCAGTTCTTC
many	TRBV20-1	TRBJ1-1	-	CSAVNNGGTEAFF	TGCAGTGCCGTCAACAACGGTGGGACTGAAGCTTTCTTT
-	TRBV5-1	TRBJ2-1	-	CASSLVTKEQFF	TGCGCCAGCAGCTTGGTAACGAAAGAGCAGTTCTTC
many	TRBV7-2	TRBJ2-4	-	CASSFSQGTGNIQYF	TGTGCCAGCAGCTTTTCCCAAGGAACAGGCAACATTCAGTACTTC
many	TRBV28	TRBJ1-2	-	CASSYNYGYTF	TGTGCCAGCAGTTATAACTATGGCTACACCTTC